This T cell receptor (beta chain) was recorded in a study of cytomegalovirus exposure and HLA in healthy donors. On the study more broadly: Among a few hundred genotyped donors, about 83% fell in the Caucasian-associated ancestry cluster. Regarding the study as a whole: It is likely that the observed cluster of highly shared sequence variants was a sequencing artifact.

The CDR3 runs to 13 residues. Germline V gene sequence: CDR1 LNHDA, CDR2 SQIVND (reference sequence). Losses at the gene ends were 8 bases for V and 0 bases for J; bases not matched to a gene: 4. In regard to this clone: Its antigen remains unknown.

Amplification used 60 Vbeta primers and 13 Jbeta primers. Sequencing used immunoSEQ multiplex PCR; TCRdb keeps in-frame clones, though not all of them. The sample has about 150,000 clones; around 80% are singletons. Material: PBMCs. The chain employs TRBV19 and TRBJ2-7, with 7 nucleotides matching TRBD1. The clonotype comes from a man younger than 35 in good health and CMV-seronegative. CDR3 loop: CASVGQSSYEQYF. The CDR3 coding sequence is TGTGCCAGTGTGGGACAGTCCTCCTACGAGCAGTACTTC.